This TCR beta chain was profiled in a study of breast tumors, draining lymph nodes, adjacent tissues. Whole-study results and caveats: The lymph node origin of tumor T cells was framed as consistent with a hypothesis, not demonstrated.

TCRdb independently ran MiXCR on the multiplex PCR reads; one entry per CDR3 protein. The data hold some 140,000 distinct CDR3 sequences, with over 20% observed a single time. V lost 6 bases to trimming and J lost 6 bases; unmatched junction nucleotides: 7. The germline CDR1 and CDR2 sequences are DFQATT and SNEGSKA (reference sequence). The CDR3 runs to 13 residues. The lymph nodes were axillary draining lymph nodes from breast cancer patients. This clonotype was seen repeatedly, ten times or more. Its cognate antigen is unknown. The material sequenced was axillary lymph node tissue. The chain recombines TRBV20-1 with TRBJ1-5; TRBD1 agrees at 8 bases. This TCR derives from a female donor with breast cancer. Some clones in this sample may be carry-over from other donors' samples. The CDR3 nucleotides read TGCAGTGCAGGACAGGGCTGGGGTCAGCCCCAGCATTTT. Amino acids: CSAGQGWGQPQHF.